The clone carrying this T cell receptor (beta chain) was seen more than once but under ten times. The data belong to a study of T cells in Graves' hyperthyroidism and ophthalmopathy. Amplified TCR beta CDR3 regions came from RNA transcripts. The HTBI primer set was used in a first-round RT-PCR of the TCR CDR3. TCRdb redid the calling of the multiplex PCR reads with MiXCR, one entry per CDR3 protein. The sample contains more than 600,000 distinct CDR3 sequences, roughly 15% of which appear only once. Clinical symptoms, serum thyroxine and TRAb, thyroid ultrasound and orbital computed tomography were used for the diagnoses. The CDR3 is made up of 20 amino acids. V was clipped by 0 bases and J by 2 bases, with 21 bases between them. The germline gives CDR1 SGDLS, CDR2 YYNGEE.

This chain links TRBV9 with TRBJ2-6; a weak D match, TRBD1 (6 bases). The specimen was blood. The TCR sequence derives from a man between 18 and 29 years old with Graves' hyperthyroidism. CDR3 in DNA: TGTGCCAGCAGCGTAGGCAGGGGCGCGGATCGGAAAGCTGGGGCCAACGTCCTGACTTTC. It translates to CASSVGRGADRKAGANVLTF.